The clone carrying this T cell receptor beta chain was recorded a few times. The antigen is undetermined. The sample belongs to a study of T-cell reconstitution after alpha-beta-depleted transplantation in children. Study-level points and caveats: Newly produced T cells mostly accounted for T-cell counts and diversity one year post-transplant. The study reportedly traced alpha-beta T cells about two months after transplant to several hundred expanded graft clones. Day-60 TCRbeta diversity that was high in some patients was derived from surviving recipient T cells and thymic progenitors.

Looked up from germline, CDR1 is DFQATT and CDR2 is SNEGSKA (reference sequence). The CDR3 is 15 residues long. After removal of 5 bases from V and 0 bases from J, the junction contained 10 bases not matched to a gene. Researchers prepared the TCRbeta library using unique molecular identifiers, the study reports. From the PCR reads, TCRdb called clonotypes with MiXCR, one entry per CDR3 protein. The sample contains about 980,000 distinct CDR3 sequences, roughly 29% of which appear only once. This chain connects TRBV20-1 to TRBJ2-7; 7 bases line up with TRBD1. This clonotype was obtained from a boy younger than two who had a stem cell transplant for SCID, so the T cells may come from the graft donor. This material consisted of PBMCs, mostly from graft donor cells, taken 360 days after TCRalphabeta/CD19-depleted stem cell transplant. The CDR3 nucleotides read TGCAGTGCTTTCTCCGGGACAGCAAGCTCCTACGAGCAGTACTTC. Amino acid sequence: CSAFSGTASSYEQYF.